This T cell receptor beta chain was observed in a study of monozygotic twins with inflammatory bowel disease. Overall study findings and caveats: Repertoire similarity did not separate concordant from discordant twins, possibly from limited power.

Germline V gene lookup returns CDR1 KGHSH and CDR2 LQKENI. The CDR3 is 18 amino acids. About this clonotype itself: The antigen remains unidentified.

From the 5' RACE reads, TCRdb lists one entry per CDR3 protein and no DNA. The sample table sets out around 410,000 distinct CDR3 sequences. Sequenced: blood. This TCR was sampled from a human donor with ulcerative colitis or Crohn's disease, or a healthy co-twin of an affected twin (not recorded which). The chain employs TRBV18 and TRBJ1-1; with no DNA, the TCRdb D assignment of TRBD1 cannot be verified. This chain's CDR3 is CASSVGTPSFIRNTEAFF.